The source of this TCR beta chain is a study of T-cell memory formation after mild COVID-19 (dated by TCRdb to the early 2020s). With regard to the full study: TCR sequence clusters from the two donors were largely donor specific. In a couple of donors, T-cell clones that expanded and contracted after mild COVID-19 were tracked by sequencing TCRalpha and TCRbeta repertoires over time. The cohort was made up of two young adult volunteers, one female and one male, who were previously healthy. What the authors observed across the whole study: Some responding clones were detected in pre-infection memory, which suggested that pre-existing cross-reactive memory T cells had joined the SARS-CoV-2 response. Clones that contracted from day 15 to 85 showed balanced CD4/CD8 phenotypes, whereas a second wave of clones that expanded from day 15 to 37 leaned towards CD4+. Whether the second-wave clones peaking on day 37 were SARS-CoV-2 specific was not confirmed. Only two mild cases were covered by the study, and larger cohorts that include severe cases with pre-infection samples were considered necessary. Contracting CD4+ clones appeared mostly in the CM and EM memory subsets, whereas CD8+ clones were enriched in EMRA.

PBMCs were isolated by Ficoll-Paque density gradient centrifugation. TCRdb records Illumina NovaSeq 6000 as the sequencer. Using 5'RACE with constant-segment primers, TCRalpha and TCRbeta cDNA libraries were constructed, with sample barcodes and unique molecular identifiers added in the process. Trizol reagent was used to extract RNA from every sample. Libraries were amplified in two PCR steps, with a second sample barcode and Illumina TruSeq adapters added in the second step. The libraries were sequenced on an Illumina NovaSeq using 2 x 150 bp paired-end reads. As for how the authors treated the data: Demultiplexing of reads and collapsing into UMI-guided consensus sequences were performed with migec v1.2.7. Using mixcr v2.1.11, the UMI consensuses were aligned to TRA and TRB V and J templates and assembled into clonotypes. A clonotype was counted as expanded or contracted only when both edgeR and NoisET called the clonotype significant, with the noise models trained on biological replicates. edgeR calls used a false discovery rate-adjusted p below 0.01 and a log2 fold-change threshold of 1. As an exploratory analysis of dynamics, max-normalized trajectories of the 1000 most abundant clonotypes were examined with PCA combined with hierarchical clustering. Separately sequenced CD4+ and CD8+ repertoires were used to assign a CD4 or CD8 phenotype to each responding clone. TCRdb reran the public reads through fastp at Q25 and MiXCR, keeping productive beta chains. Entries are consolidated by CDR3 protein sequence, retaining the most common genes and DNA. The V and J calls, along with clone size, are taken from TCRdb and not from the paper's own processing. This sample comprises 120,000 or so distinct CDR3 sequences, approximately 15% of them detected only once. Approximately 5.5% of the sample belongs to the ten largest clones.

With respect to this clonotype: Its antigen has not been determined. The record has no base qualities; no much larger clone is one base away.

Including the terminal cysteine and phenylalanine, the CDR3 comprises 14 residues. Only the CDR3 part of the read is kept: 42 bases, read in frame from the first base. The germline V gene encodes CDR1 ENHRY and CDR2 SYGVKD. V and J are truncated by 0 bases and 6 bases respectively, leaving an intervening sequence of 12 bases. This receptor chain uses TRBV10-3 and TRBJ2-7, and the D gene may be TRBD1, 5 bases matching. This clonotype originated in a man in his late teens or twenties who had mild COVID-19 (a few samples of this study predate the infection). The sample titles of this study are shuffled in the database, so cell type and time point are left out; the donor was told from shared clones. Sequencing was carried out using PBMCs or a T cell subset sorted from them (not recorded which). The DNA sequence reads TGTGCCATCAGTGAGTCTTTCAGGGTAAGCGAGCAGTACTTC. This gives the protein CAISESFRVSEQYF.